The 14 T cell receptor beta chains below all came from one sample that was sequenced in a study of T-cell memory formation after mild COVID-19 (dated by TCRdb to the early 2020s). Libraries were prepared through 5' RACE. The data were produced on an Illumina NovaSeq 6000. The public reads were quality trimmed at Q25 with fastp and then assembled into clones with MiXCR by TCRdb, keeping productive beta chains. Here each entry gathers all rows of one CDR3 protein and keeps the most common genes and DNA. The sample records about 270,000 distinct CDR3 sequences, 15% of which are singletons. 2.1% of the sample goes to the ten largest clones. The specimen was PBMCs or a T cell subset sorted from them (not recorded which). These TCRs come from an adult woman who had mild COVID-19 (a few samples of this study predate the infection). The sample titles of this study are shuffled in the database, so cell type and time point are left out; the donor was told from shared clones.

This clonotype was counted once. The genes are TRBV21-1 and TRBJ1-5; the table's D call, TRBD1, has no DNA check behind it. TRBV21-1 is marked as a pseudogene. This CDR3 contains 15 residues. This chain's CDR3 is CASGRDSFSNQPQHF. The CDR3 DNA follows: TGTGCCAGCGGCCGGGACAGTTTTAGCAATCAGCCCCAGCATTTT.

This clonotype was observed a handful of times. DNA of the CDR3: TGCAGCGTTGTAGGGGTTTTATGGGCAGGGGGGACAGATACGCAGTATTTT. This translates into CSVVGVLWAGGTDTQYF. The chain combines TRBV29-1 with TRBJ2-3, with a tentative D call TRBD1 (7 bases). In germline, CDR1 is SQVTM, CDR2 ANQGSEA. This CDR3 contains 17 residues. Trimming cost V 4 bases and J 3 bases, with 23 bases left between them.

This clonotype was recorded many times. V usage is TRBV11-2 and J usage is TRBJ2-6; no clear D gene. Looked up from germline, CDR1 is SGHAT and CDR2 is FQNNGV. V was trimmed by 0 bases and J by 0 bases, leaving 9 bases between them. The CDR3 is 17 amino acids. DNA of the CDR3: TGTGCCAGCAGCTTAGAACAGTTGATCTCTGGGGCCAACGTCCTGACTTTC. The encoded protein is CASSLEQLISGANVLTF.

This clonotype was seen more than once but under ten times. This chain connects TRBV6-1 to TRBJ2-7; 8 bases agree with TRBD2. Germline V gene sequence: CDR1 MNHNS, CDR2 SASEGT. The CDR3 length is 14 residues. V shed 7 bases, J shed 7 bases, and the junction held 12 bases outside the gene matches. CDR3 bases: TGTGCCAGCACATCGGGAGGGCCGAAACCAGAGCAGTACTTC. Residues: CASTSGGPKPEQYF.

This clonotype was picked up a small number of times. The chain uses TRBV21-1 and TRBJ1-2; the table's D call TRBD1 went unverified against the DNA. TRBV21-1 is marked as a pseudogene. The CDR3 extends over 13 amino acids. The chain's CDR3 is CASLRGLCYGYTF. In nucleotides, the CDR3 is TGTGCCAGCCTCCGGGGTCTCTGCTATGGCTACACCTTC.

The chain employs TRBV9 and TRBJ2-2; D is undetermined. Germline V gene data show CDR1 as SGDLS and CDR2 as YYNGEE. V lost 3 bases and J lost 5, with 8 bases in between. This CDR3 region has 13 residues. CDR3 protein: CASSAPATGELFF. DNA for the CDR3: TGTGCCAGCAGCGCACCCGCGACCGGGGAGCTGTTTTTT.

DNA of the CDR3: TGTGCCAGCAGCCAAGAAGGGAGCATTCAGTACTTC. This encodes CASSQEGSIQYF. The chain carries TRBV3-1 and TRBJ2-4, with TRBD2 as a possible D gene (5 bases). V lost 0 bases and J lost 9, with 6 bases in between. Per the germline V gene, CDR1 is LGHDT and CDR2 is YNNKEL (reference sequence). CDR3 length: 12 residues.

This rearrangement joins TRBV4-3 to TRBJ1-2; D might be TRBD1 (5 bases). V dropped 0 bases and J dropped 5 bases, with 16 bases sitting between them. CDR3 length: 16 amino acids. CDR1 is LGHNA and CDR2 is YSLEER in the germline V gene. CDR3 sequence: CASSQDPAGPPYGYTF. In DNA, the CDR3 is TGCGCCAGCAGCCAAGATCCGGCGGGGCCCCCATATGGCTACACCTTC.

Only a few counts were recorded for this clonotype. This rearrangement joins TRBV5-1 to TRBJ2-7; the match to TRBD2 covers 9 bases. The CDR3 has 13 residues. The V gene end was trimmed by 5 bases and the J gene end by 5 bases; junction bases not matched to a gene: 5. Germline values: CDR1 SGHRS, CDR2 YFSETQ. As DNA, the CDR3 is TGCGCCAGCAGAGAGCGGGGGGAGGACGAGCAGTACTTC. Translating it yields CASRERGEDEQYF. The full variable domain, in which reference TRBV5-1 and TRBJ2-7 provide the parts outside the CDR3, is KAGVTQTPRYLIKTRGQQVTLSCSPISGHRSVSWYQQTPGQGLQFLFEYFSETQRNKGNFPGRFSGRQFSNSRSEMNVSTLELGDSALYLCASRERGEDEQYFGPGTRLTVT.

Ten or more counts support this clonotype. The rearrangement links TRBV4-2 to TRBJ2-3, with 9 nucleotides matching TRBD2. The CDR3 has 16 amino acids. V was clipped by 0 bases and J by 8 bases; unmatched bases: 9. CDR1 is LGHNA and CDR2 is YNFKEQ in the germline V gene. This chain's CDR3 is CASSQDRGGGAATQYF. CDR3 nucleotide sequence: TGTGCCAGCAGCCAAGATCGCGGCGGGGGGGCAGCTACGCAGTATTTT.

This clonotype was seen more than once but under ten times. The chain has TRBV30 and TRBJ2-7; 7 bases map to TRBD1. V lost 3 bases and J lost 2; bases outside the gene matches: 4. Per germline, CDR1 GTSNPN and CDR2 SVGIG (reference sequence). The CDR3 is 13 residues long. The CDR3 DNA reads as TGTGCCTGGAGCACAGGGGCGACCTACGAGCAGTACTTC. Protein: CAWSTGATYEQYF.

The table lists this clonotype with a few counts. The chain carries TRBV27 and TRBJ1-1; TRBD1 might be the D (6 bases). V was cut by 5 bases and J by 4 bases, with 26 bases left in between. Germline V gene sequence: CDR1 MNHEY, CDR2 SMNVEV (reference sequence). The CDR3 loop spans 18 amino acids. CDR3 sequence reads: CASSPKTRITGMGTEAFF. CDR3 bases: TGTGCCAGCAGTCCGAAAACCCGGATCACAGGGATGGGCACTGAAGCTTTCTTT.

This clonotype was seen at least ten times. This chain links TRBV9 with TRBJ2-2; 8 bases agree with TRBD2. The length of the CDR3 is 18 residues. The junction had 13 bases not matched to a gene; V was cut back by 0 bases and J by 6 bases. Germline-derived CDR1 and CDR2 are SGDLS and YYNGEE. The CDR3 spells CASSVAPGGDRRAGELFF. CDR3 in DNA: TGTGCCAGCAGCGTAGCTCCCGGGGGGGACCGTCGTGCCGGGGAGCTGTTTTTT.

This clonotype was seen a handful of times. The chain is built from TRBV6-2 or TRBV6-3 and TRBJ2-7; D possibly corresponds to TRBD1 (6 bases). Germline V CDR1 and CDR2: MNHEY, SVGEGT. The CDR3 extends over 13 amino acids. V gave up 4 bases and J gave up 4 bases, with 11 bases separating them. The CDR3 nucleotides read TGTGCCAGCAGTTTTGGACAGAAGTACGAGCAGTACTTC. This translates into CASSFGQKYEQYF.